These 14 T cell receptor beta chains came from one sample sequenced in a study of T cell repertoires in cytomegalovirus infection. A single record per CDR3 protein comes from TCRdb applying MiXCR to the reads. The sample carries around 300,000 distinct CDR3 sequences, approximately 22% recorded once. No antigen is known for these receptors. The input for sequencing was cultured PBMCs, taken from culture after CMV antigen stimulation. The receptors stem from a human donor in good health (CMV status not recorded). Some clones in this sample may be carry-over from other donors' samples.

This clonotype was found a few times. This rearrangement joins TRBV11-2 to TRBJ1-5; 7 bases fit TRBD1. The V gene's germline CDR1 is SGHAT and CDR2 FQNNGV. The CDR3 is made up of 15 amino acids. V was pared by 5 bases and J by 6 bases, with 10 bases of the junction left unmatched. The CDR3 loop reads CASSQGVRGTQPQHF. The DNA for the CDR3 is TGTGCCAGCAGCCAGGGGGTGAGGGGCACTCAGCCCCAGCATTTT.

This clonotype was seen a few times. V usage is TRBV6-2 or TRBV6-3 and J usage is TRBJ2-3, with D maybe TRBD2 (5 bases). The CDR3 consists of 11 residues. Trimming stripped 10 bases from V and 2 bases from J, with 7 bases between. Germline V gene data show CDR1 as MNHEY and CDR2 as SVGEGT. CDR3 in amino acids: CATGDTDTQYF. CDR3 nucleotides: TGTGCCACCGGGGACACAGATACGCAGTATTTT.

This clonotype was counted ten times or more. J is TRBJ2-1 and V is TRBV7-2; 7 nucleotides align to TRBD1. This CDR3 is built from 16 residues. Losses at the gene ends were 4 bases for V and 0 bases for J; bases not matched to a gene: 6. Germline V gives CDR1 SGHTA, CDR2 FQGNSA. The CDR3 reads CASSSWDSRSYNEQFF. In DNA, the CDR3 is TGTGCCAGCAGCTCTTGGGACAGCCGCTCCTACAATGAGCAGTTCTTC.

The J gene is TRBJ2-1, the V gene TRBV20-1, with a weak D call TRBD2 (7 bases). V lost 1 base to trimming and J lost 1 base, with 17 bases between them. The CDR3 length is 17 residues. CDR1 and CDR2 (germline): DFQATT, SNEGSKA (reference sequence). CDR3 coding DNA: TGCAGTGCTAGAGTTAGGGGGGGTTTCAATTCCTACAATGAGCAGTTCTTC. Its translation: CSARVRGGFNSYNEQFF.

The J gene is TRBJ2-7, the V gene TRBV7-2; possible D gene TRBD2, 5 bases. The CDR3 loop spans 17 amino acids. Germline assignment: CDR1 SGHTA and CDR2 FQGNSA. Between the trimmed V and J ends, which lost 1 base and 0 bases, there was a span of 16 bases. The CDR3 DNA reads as TGTGCCAGCAGCTTAGTAGGGAGTGGCCTCGACTCCTACGAGCAGTACTTC. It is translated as CASSLVGSGLDSYEQYF.

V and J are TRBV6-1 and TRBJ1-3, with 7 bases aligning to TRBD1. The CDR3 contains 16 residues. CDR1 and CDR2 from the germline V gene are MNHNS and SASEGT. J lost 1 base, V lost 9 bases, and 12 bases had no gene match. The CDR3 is CASQGVGTSSGNTIYF. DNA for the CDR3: TGTGCCAGTCAGGGGGTCGGCACCTCTTCTGGAAACACCATATATTTT.

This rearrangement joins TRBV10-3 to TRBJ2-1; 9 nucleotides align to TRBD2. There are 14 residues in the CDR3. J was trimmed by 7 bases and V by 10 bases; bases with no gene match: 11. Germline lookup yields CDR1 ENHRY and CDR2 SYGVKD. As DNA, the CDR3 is TGTGCCACATCCCCTAGCGGGAATAGGAATGAGCAGTTCTTC. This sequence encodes CATSPSGNRNEQFF.

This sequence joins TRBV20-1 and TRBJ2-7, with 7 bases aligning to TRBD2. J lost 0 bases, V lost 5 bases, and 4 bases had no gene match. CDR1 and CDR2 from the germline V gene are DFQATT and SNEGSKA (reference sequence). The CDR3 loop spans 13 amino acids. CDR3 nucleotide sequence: TGCAGTGCTCTTCGGGACTACTCCTACGAGCAGTACTTC. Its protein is CSALRDYSYEQYF.

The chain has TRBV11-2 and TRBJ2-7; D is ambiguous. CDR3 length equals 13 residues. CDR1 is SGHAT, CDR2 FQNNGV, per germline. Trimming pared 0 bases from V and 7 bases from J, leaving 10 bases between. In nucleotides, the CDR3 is TGTGCCAGCAGCTTAGATCCGACGATAGAGCAGTACGTC. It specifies CASSLDPTIEQYV.

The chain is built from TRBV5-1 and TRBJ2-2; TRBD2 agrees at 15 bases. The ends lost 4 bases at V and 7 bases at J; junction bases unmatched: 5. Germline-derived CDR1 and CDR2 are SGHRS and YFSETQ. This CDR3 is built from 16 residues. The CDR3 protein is CASSAGTSGRIGELFF. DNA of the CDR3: TGCGCCAGCAGCGCCGGGACTAGCGGGAGGATCGGGGAGCTGTTTTTT. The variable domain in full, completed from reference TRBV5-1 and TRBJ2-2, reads KAGVTQTPRYLIKTRGQQVTLSCSPISGHRSVSWYQQTPGQGLQFLFEYFSETQRNKGNFPGRFSGRQFSNSRSEMNVSTLELGDSALYLCASSAGTSGRIGELFFGEGSRLTVL.

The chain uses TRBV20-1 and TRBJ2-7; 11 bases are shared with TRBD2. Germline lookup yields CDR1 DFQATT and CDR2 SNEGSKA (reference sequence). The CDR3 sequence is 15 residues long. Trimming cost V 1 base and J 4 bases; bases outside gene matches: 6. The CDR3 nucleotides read TGCAGTGCTAGAGTACCGGGACTAGCGGATTACGAGCAGTACTTC. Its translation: CSARVPGLADYEQYF.

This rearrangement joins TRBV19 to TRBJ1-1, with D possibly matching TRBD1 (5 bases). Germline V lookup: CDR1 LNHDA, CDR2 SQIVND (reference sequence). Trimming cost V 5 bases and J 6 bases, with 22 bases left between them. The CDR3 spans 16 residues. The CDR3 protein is CASSPGFAPRSAEAFF. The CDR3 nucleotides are TGTGCCAGTAGTCCAGGGTTTGCGCCTCGGTCCGCTGAAGCTTTCTTT.

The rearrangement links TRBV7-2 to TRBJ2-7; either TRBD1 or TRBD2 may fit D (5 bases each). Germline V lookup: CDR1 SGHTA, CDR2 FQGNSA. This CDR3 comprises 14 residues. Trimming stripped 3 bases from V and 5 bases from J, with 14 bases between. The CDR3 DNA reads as TGTGCCAGCAGCTTTTGGTCAGGGAGAAACGAGCAGTACTTC. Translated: CASSFWSGRNEQYF.

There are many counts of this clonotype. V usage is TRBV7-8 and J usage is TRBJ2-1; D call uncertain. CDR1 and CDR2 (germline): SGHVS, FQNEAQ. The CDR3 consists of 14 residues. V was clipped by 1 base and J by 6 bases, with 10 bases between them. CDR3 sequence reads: CASSLVGGANEQFF. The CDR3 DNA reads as TGTGCCAGCAGCTTAGTCGGCGGAGCCAATGAGCAGTTCTTC.